This T cell receptor beta chain was recovered during a study of regulatory T cells in long-lasting Graves disease. Study-level background: Graves' patients (newly diagnosed) had been on antithyroid drugs under 3 months. Study outcomes and limitations: Comparison showed that persistent patients shared more public clonotypes (roughly 2,700) than new patients (966).

The CDR3 runs 12 residues. The germline gives CDR1 SNHLY, CDR2 FYNNEI. V gave up 7 bases and J gave up 2 bases, with 7 bases separating them. This clonotype was observed at least ten times. No antigen is known for it. Both iRepertoire HTBI primers and Arm-PCR of CDR3 regions were used to build the TCR beta libraries. Original processing methods: Across all samples, roughly 60 TRBV segments and around 13 TRBJ segments were identified. TCRdb re-derived calls from the multiplex PCR reads in MiXCR, one entry per CDR3 protein. TCRdb's processing, not the authors' own work, is the source of the V and J calls. The profile covers 400,000 to 650,000 distinct CDR3 sequences, with roughly a sixth appearing a single time and 25% taken by the ten largest. Time point: newly diagnosed GD, antithyroid drugs for less than 3 months. The TCR library was made from RNA that had been extracted from PBMCs in TRIzol. These data were likewise used in another study, on T cells in Graves' hyperthyroidism and ophthalmopathy.

Material: peripheral blood mononuclear cells (PBMCs), obtained at new diagnosis, from a patient treated with antithyroid drugs. This chain uses TRBV2 with TRBJ2-3, with no clear D. This TCR was sampled from a woman between 40 and 65 years old with Graves disease. The CDR3 sequence: CASTRTTDTQYF. The CDR3 DNA sequence: TGTGCCAGCACTAGGACCACAGATACGCAGTATTTT.